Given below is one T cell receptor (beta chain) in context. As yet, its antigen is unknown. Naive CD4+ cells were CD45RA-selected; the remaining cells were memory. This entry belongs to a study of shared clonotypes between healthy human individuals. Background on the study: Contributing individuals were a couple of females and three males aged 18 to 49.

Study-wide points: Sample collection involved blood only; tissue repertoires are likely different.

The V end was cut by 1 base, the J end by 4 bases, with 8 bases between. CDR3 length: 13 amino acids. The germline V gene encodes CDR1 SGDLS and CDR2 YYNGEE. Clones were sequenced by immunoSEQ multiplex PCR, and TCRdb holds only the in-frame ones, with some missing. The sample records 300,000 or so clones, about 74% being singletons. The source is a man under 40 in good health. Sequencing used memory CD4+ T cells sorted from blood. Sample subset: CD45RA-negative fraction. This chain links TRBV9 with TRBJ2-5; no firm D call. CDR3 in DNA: TGTGCCAGCAGCGTAAGTTGGGGAGAGACCCAGTACTTC. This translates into CASSVSWGETQYF. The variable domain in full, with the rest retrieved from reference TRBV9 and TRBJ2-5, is DSGVTQTPKHLITATGQRVTLRCSPRSGDLSVYWYQQSLDQGLQFLIQYYNGEERAKGNILERFSAQQFPDLHSELNLSSLELGDSALYFCASSVSWGETQYFGPGTRLLVL.